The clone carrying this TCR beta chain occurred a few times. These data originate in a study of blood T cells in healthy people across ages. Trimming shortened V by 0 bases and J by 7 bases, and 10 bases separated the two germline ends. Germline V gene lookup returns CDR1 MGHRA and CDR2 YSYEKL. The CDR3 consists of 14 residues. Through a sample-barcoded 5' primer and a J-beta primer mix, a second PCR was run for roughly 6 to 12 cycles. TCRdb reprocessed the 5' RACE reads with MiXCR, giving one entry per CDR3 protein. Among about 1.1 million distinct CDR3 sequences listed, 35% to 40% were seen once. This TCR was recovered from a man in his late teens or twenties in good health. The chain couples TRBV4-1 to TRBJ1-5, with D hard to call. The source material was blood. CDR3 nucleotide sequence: TGCGCCAGCAGCCAAGAGCCCATCGGGCAGCCCCAGCATTTT. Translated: CASSQEPIGQPQHF.